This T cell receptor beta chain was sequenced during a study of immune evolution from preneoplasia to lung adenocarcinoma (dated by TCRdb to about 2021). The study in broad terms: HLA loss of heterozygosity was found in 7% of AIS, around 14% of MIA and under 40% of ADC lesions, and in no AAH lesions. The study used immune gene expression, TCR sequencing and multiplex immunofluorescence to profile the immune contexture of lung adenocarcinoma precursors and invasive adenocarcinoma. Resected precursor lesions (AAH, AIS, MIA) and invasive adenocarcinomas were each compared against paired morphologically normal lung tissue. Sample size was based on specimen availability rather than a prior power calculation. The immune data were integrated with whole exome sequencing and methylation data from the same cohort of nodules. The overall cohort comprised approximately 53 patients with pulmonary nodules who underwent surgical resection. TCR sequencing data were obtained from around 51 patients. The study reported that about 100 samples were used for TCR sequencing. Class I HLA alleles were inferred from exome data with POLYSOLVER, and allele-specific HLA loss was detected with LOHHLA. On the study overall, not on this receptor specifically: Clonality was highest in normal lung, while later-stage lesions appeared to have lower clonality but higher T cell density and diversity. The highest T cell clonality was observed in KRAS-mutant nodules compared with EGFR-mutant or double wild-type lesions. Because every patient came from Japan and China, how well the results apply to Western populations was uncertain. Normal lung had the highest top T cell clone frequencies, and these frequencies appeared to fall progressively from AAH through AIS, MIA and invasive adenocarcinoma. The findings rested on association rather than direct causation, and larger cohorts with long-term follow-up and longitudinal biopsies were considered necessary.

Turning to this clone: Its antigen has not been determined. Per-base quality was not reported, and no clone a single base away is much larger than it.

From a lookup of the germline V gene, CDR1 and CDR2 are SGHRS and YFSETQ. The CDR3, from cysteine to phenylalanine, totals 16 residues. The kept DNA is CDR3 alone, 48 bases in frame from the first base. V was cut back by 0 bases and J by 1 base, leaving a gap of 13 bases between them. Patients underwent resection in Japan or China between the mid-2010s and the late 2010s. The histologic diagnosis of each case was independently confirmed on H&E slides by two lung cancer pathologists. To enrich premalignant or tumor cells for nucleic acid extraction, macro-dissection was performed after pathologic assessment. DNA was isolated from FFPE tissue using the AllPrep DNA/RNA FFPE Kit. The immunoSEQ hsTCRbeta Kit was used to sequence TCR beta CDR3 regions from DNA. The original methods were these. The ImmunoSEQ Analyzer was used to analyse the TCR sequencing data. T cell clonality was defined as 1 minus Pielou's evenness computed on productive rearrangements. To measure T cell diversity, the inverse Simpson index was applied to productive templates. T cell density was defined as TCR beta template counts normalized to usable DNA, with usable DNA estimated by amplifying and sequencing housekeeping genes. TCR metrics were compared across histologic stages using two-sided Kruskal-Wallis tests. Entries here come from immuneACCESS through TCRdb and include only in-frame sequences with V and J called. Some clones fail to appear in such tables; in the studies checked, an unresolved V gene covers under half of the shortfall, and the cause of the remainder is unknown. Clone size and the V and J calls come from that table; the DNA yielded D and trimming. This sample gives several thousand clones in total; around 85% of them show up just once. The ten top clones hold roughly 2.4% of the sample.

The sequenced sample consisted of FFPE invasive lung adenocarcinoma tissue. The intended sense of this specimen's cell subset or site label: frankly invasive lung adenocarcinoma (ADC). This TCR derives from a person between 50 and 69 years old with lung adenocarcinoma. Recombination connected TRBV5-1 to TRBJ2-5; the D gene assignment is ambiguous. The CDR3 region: CASSLGGSAAQETQYF. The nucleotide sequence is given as TGCGCCAGCAGCTTGGGAGGCAGTGCGGCCCAAGAGACCCAGTACTTC.